This note documents a single TCR beta chain sequence. Produced via immunoSEQ multiplex PCR; TCRdb's table is partial and in-frame only. This sample carries over 100,000 clones, 80% to 90% of them seen once, and the ten largest clones take roughly 1.9%. These data originate in a study of cytotoxic CD8 clonotypes in ibrutinib-treated CLL. This TCR was sampled from a human donor with chronic lymphocytic leukemia. The material was PBMCs, obtained after 24 months of ibrutinib treatment.

The CDR3 coding sequence is TGTGCCAGCAGCGTATGGGCTAGCGGGAGTCTAACCCACACCGGGGAGCTGTTTTTT. It encodes CASSVWASGSLTHTGELFF. The J gene is TRBJ2-2, the V gene TRBV9; 10 nucleotides agree with TRBD2. From germline, CDR1 is SGDLS and CDR2 YYNGEE. CDR3 length: 19 amino acids. The trim removed 1 base at V and 3 bases at J, leaving 12 bases unmatched.